A selection of T cell receptor beta chains follows, all from one sample in a study of OX40 agonist ivuxolimab in advanced cancers. Profiled with immunoSEQ multiplex PCR; TCRdb holds only in-frame clones, not every one. The table has over 20,000 clones, 60% to 85% seen once. The sample was CD4+ or CD8+ T cells sorted from blood, taken in a trial of the OX40 agonist ivuxolimab. All receptors come from an adult with an advanced solid tumor such as melanoma, head and neck, liver or kidney cancer. The CDR3 runs from the conserved cysteine through the conserved F or W. The order of the fields is V gene, D gene, J gene, clone size, CDR3 protein, CDR3 DNA. D genes are given only for firm matches. Clone size is given for some rows only: seen once, a few or many times, or a class if the clone is expanded.

V: TRBV2
D: NA
J: TRBJ1-1
size: few
CDR3: CASSRAARTEAFF
DNA: TGTGCCAGCAGCAGGGCCGCACGCACTGAAGCTTTCTTT

V: TRBV29-1
D: NA
J: TRBJ1-6
size: once
CDR3: CSTPLGGTHPINNSPLHF
DNA: TGCAGCACCCCGCTAGGGGGTACCCACCCTATTAATAATTCACCCCTCCACTTT

V: TRBV7-3
D: TRBD2
J: TRBJ2-5
size: NA
CDR3: CASSLVGLAGEAQYF
DNA: TGTGCCAGCAGCCTCGTTGGACTAGCGGGAGAAGCCCAGTACTTC

V: TRBV11-2
D: TRBD2
J: TRBJ2-7
size: NA
CDR3: CASSLGGGAGEQYF
DNA: TGTGCCAGCAGCTTAGGCGGGGGGGCGGGCGAGCAGTACTTC

V: TRBV9
D: NA
J: TRBJ2-3
size: once
CDR3: CASSVTGRPSTDTQYF
DNA: TGTGCCAGCAGCGTAACAGGCCGGCCGAGCACAGATACGCAGTATTTT

V: TRBV21-1
D: NA
J: TRBJ2-1
size: NA
CDR3: CASSKGKGSYNEQFF
DNA: TGTGCCAGCAGCAAAGGGAAAGGGTCCTACAATGAGCAGTTCTTC

V: TRBV4-3
D: NA
J: TRBJ2-7
size: NA
CDR3: CASSQGATRTYEQYF
DNA: TGCGCCAGCAGCCAAGGGGCCACACGAACCTACGAGCAGTACTTC

V: TRBV7-2
D: NA
J: TRBJ1-5
size: NA
CDR3: CASSTPGPSNQPQHF
DNA: TGTGCCAGCAGCACACCGGGCCCTAGCAATCAGCCCCAGCATTTT

V: TRBV5-4
D: NA
J: TRBJ2-6
size: few
CDR3: CASSLMGAGANVLTF
DNA: TGTGCCAGCAGCTTGATGGGTGCTGGGGCCAACGTCCTGACTTTC

V: TRBV18
D: NA
J: TRBJ1-1
size: NA
CDR3: CASSPGSEAFF
DNA: TGTGCCAGCTCACCGGGTTCTGAAGCTTTCTTT

V: TRBV14
D: TRBD1
J: TRBJ1-2
size: NA
CDR3: CASSQTGTGFLYGYTF
DNA: TGTGCCAGCAGCCAAACCGGGACAGGGTTTCTATACGGCTACACCTTC

V: TRBV11-2
D: NA
J: TRBJ2-2
size: NA
CDR3: CASSLDADGFNTGELFF
DNA: TGTGCCAGCAGCTTAGATGCTGACGGATTCAACACCGGGGAGCTGTTTTTT

V: TRBV5-6
D: NA
J: TRBJ1-2
size: once
CDR3: CASSLIGGYTF
DNA: TGTGCCAGCAGCCTCATAGGTGGCTACACCTTC

V: TRBV4-2
D: NA
J: TRBJ1-5
size: NA
CDR3: CASSQDISSQGNQPQHF
DNA: TGTGCCAGCAGCCAAGATATCTCTTCTCAGGGCAATCAGCCCCAGCATTTT

V: TRBV6-5
D: NA
J: TRBJ2-1
size: NA
CDR3: CASSLFDGNEQFF
DNA: TGTGCCAGCAGTTTATTTGATGGGAATGAGCAGTTCTTC

V: TRBV15
D: TRBD1
J: TRBJ2-7
size: NA
CDR3: CATSTDRAEQYF
DNA: TGTGCCACCAGCACGGACAGGGCCGAGCAGTACTTC

V: TRBV6-1
D: NA
J: TRBJ2-7
size: NA
CDR3: CASSEELSGPYEQYF
DNA: TGTGCCAGCAGTGAAGAGCTTTCCGGGCCCTACGAGCAGTACTTC

V: TRBV7-2
D: NA
J: TRBJ2-3
size: NA
CDR3: CASRNGGGSITDTQYF
DNA: TGTGCCAGCAGGAATGGGGGGGGCTCAATCACAGATACGCAGTATTTT

V: TRBV5-1
D: NA
J: TRBJ2-2
size: NA
CDR3: CASSMWGTGITGELFF
DNA: TGCGCCAGCAGCATGTGGGGCACTGGAATCACCGGGGAGCTGTTTTTT

V: TRBV29-1
D: TRBD2
J: TRBJ2-5
size: few
CDR3: CSGSLLAGETQYF
DNA: TGCAGCGGAAGTCTACTAGCGGGGGAGACCCAGTACTTC

V: TRBV7-9
D: TRBD2
J: TRBJ2-7
size: NA
CDR3: CASNGGGVYEQYF
DNA: TGTGCCAGCAACGGGGGAGGGGTCTACGAGCAGTACTTC

V: TRBV15
D: NA
J: TRBJ1-6
size: NA
CDR3: CATSEEGTASPLHF
DNA: TGTGCCACCAGCGAGGAAGGGACTGCTTCACCCCTCCACTTT

V: TRBV7-2
D: TRBD2
J: TRBJ2-7
size: NA
CDR3: CASSLGTSDFQGGKQYF
DNA: TGTGCCAGCAGCTTAGGGACTAGCGACTTTCAAGGGGGGAAGCAGTACTTC

V: TRBV11-2
D: NA
J: TRBJ1-1
size: NA
CDR3: CASSLAFTGTEAFF
DNA: TGTGCCAGCAGCTTAGCATTTACAGGGACTGAAGCTTTCTTT

V: TRBV11-3
D: NA
J: TRBJ1-3
size: once
CDR3: CASSSQSTGNTIYF
DNA: TGTGCCAGCAGCTCTCAAAGTACGGGAAACACCATATATTTT

V: TRBV30
D: NA
J: TRBJ2-5
size: NA
CDR3: CAWSATRDWKETQYF
DNA: TGTGCCTGGAGTGCAACACGGGACTGGAAAGAGACCCAGTACTTC

V: TRBV13
D: NA
J: TRBJ2-1
size: few
CDR3: CASSPRQYDEQFF
DNA: TGTGCCAGCAGCCCAAGACAGTACGATGAGCAGTTCTTC

V: TRBV19
D: NA
J: TRBJ2-5
size: NA
CDR3: CASSKRDLHAPYF
DNA: TGTGCCAGTAGTAAAAGGGACCTACACGCCCCGTACTTC

V: TRBV15
D: NA
J: TRBJ1-2
size: once
CDR3: CATSLPGRSSGGYTF
DNA: TGTGCCACCAGTCTTCCGGGACGGTCCTCCGGCGGCTACACCTTC

V: TRBV9
D: NA
J: TRBJ1-3
size: few
CDR3: CASRRGDRDSGNTIYF
DNA: TGTGCCAGCAGACGGGGGGACCGAGACTCTGGAAACACCATATATTTT

V: TRBV20-1
D: TRBD2
J: TRBJ2-1
size: NA
CDR3: CSARTSPLFF
DNA: TGCAGTGCTAGGACTAGCCCGTTGTTCTTC

V: TRBV9
D: TRBD2
J: TRBJ2-3
size: NA
CDR3: CASSRTSGGAGTDTQYF
DNA: TGTGCCAGCTCTCGGACTAGCGGGGGGGCTGGCACAGATACGCAGTATTTT

V: TRBV28
D: NA
J: TRBJ1-1
size: few
CDR3: CASSPGALNTEAFF
DNA: TGTGCCAGCAGTCCAGGCGCCCTGAACACTGAAGCTTTCTTT

V: TRBV6-4
D: NA
J: TRBJ2-3
size: NA
CDR3: CASGTGEGTDTQYF
DNA: TGTGCCAGCGGAACAGGGGAGGGCACAGATACGCAGTATTTT

V: TRBV14
D: TRBD2
J: TRBJ2-7
size: NA
CDR3: CASSHLAAPYEQYF
DNA: TGTGCCAGCAGCCACCTAGCGGCCCCTTACGAGCAGTACTTC